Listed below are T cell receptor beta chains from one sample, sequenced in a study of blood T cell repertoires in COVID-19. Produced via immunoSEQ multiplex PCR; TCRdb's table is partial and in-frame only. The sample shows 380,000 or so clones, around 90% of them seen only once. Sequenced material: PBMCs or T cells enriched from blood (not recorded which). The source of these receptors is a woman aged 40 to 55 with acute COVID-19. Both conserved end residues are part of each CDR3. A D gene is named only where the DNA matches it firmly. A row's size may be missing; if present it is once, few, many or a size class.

CAISASTDTQYF	TGTGCCATCAGTGCGAGCACAGATACGCAGTATTTT	.	TRBJ2-3	TRBV10-3	.
CASSWDRGNEQYF	TGTGCCAGCAGCTGGGACAGGGGCAACGAGCAGTACTTC	once	TRBJ2-7	TRBV7-6	TRBD1
CAAIRQGASSGANVLTF	TGTGCCGCAATACGACAGGGGGCTAGCTCTGGGGCCAACGTCCTGACTTTC	.	TRBJ2-6	TRBV21-1	.
CASSIRDTSTDTQYF	TGTGCCAGTAGTATCCGGGACACCAGCACAGATACGCAGTATTTT	.	TRBJ2-3	TRBV19	.
CASSSEGQGGNSPLHF	TGTGCCAGCAGCTCCGAAGGACAGGGCGGCAATTCACCCCTCCACTTT	.	TRBJ1-6	TRBV5-6	TRBD1
CASSQGAGTGELFF	TGCGCCAGCAGCCAGGGGGCCGGCACCGGGGAGCTGTTTTTT	.	TRBJ2-2	TRBV4-1	.
CASSLGAGGKNEQFF	TGTGCCAGCAGCTTAGGTGCGGGGGGTAAGAATGAGCAGTTCTTC	.	TRBJ2-1	TRBV7-9	TRBD2
CASSLTVMNTEAFF	TGTGCCAGCAGCTTGACAGTAATGAACACTGAAGCTTTCTTT	once	TRBJ1-1	TRBV6-5	.
CASSQGSPWVAGEYNNEQFF	TGCGCCAGCAGCCAAGGATCTCCTTGGGTAGCGGGGGAATATAACAATGAGCAGTTCTTC	once	TRBJ2-1	TRBV4-1	TRBD2
CASSRKGPGEKAGKGASSGNTIYF	TGTGCCAGCTCTCGAAAAGGCCCTGGGGAGAAGGCTGGGAAGGGGGCTTCCTCCGGAAACACCATATATTTT	.	TRBJ1-3	TRBV18	TRBD1
CASSEPRTGRGDTQYF	TGTGCCAGTAGCGAACCCCGGACAGGGAGGGGAGATACGCAGTATTTT	.	TRBJ2-3	TRBV19	.
CASSYSAGGYEQYF	TGTGCCAGCAGTTACTCAGCAGGGGGTTACGAGCAGTACTTC	.	TRBJ2-7	TRBV6-5	TRBD1
CASSERGSTEAFF	TGCGCCAGCAGTGAGCGGGGTAGCACTGAAGCTTTCTTT	.	TRBJ1-1	TRBV10-1	.
CASAGTRGTGELFF	TGTGCCAGCGCCGGGACTAGAGGTACCGGGGAGCTGTTTTTT	.	TRBJ2-2	TRBV6-5	TRBD2
CAIGGADTQYF	TGTGCCATCGGGGGGGCAGATACGCAGTATTTT	.	TRBJ2-3	TRBV6-4	TRBD2
CASSQQIGGGNEKLFF	TGTGCCAGCAGCCAACAAATAGGGGGTGGTAATGAAAAACTGTTTTTT	.	TRBJ1-4	TRBV5-4	.
CASSWGDRAEEKLFF	TGCGCCAGCAGCTGGGGGGACAGGGCGGAAGAAAAACTGTTTTTT	.	TRBJ1-4	TRBV5-1	TRBD1
CASSYSVGRGYGYTF	TGTGCCAGCAGTTACTCGGTCGGCAGGGGCTATGGCTACACCTTC	.	TRBJ1-2	TRBV6-5	.